This T cell receptor (beta chain) is from a study of cytomegalovirus exposure and HLA in healthy donors. Regarding the study as a whole: Presence/absence analyses took donor sequencing depth as roughly uniform.

This clone has more than one count but fewer than ten. The antigen is not known. With 2 bases clipped from V and 2 bases from J, the junction kept 6 bases outside the gene matches. The germline V gene has CDR1 SGHTA and CDR2 FQGNSA. The CDR3 is made up of 15 amino acids. PCR was performed using 60 Vbeta and 13 Jbeta primers. Only in-frame clones appear in the TCRdb table, and some are missing; sequencing was by immunoSEQ multiplex PCR. The sample has about 160,000 clones, about three quarters seen once; the top ten hold 1.4%. J is TRBJ2-7 and V is TRBV7-2; TRBD1 matches at 7 bases. This clonotype was sampled from a woman in her thirties in good health and CMV-seronegative. Source material: PBMCs. The CDR3 region has the DNA TGTGCCAGCAGCTTACGACAGGGCGCAACCTACGAGCAGTACTTC. It codes for CASSLRQGATYEQYF.